This T cell receptor (beta chain) was profiled in a study of immune evolution from preneoplasia to lung adenocarcinoma. The study's findings and limits: Later-stage lesions seemingly showed higher T cell density and diversity than normal lung. T cell clonality was higher in KRAS-mutant than EGFR-mutant or wild-type nodules.

Profiling relied on immunoSEQ multiplex PCR, and the TCRdb table lists in-frame clones only, not all of them. The profile shows 20,000 to 25,000 clones, approximately 71% of them singletons. About this clone itself: The antigen remains unidentified.

The germline CDR1 and CDR2 sequences are SQVTM and ANQGSEA. V was cut by 4 bases and J by 1 base, with 5 bases left in between. This CDR3 is 13 amino acids long. Nucleic acids came from premalignant or tumor cells enriched by macro-dissection. Sequences were obtained from FFPE invasive lung adenocarcinoma tissue. The chain carries TRBV29-1 and TRBJ2-6, with D maybe TRBD1 (5 bases). The TCR originated in a person in their sixties or seventies with lung adenocarcinoma. The CDR3 loop is CSVGQSGANVLTF. The CDR3 DNA sequence: TGCAGCGTTGGACAGTCTGGGGCCAACGTCCTGACTTTC.